Only a few counts were recorded for the clone carrying this T cell receptor (beta chain). Its target is not known. Libraries were prepared by immunoSEQ multiplex PCR; TCRdb keeps only in-frame clonotypes and omits some of them. Found here are about 140,000 clones, approximately 90% of them singletons; the top ten hold around 5%. The CDR3 runs to 13 residues. V lost 0 bases and J 7 bases, leaving 10 bases between the germline ends. The data were obtained in a study of T cell responses to AZD1222 COVID-19 vaccine. Overall study: Pooling was applied to second doses at about 4 or about 12 weeks.

Study-level points and caveats: Dominant CD4 TCR responses targeted spike regions 160-218 and 743-854. Only a handful of people who got AZD1222 tested seropositive at baseline.

The clonotype comes from an adult in good health. V gene TRBV12-3 or TRBV12-4 combines with J gene TRBJ2-7; perhaps TRBD2 as D (5 bases). The sequencing here drew on peripheral blood, taken on day 0 of AZD1222 vaccination. The CDR3: CASSLARVSEQYF. DNA for the CDR3: TGTGCCAGCAGTTTAGCGAGGGTTTCGGAGCAGTACTTC.